These 8 T cell receptor beta chains came from one sample sequenced in a study of CD8 T cells in ankylosing spondylitis. Each CDR3 protein is one row after TCRdb ran MiXCR on the 5' RACE reads. The sample includes tens of thousands of distinct CDR3 sequences, around 3.8% of them seen just once. The material sequenced was blood, either unsorted or a sorted T cell fraction (not recorded which). These receptors all stem from a female donor with ankylosing spondylitis or in good health (not recorded which).

At least ten counts were recorded for this clonotype. The chain uses TRBV9 and TRBJ2-3; TRBD2 matches 12 bases. The CDR3 runs to 16 residues. V was pared by 4 bases and J by 6 bases, with 9 bases of the junction left unmatched. From germline, CDR1 is SGDLS and CDR2 YYNGEE. The CDR3 region has the DNA TGTGCCAGCAGCCCGACTAGCGGGGGCGCCGGGGATACGCAGTATTTT. It encodes CASSPTSGGAGDTQYF.

This clonotype was picked up many times. The V gene is TRBV9, the J gene TRBJ1-2; TRBD1 aligns across 12 bases. V was pared by 3 bases and J by 0 bases, with 6 bases of the junction left unmatched. The CDR3 contains 17 residues. Germline V CDR1 and CDR2: SGDLS, YYNGEE. CDR3 sequence: CASSAGTGGLANYGYTF. The CDR3 nucleotides are TGTGCCAGCAGCGCGGGGACAGGGGGCTTAGCTAACTATGGCTACACCTTC.

This clonotype showed up many times. The chain couples TRBV9 to TRBJ1-2, with D perhaps matching TRBD1 (5 bases). V was shortened by 3 bases and J by 9 bases, with 9 bases between the two germline ends. The CDR3 runs 11 residues. Germline CDR1 is SGDLS and CDR2 is YYNGEE. The chain's CDR3 is CASSGTGSYTF. The CDR3 DNA is TGTGCCAGCAGCGGAACAGGTAGCTACACCTTC. The complete variable domain, with remaining parts taken from reference TRBV9 and TRBJ1-2, reads DSGVTQTPKHLITATGQRVTLRCSPRSGDLSVYWYQQSLDQGLQFLIQYYNGEERAKGNILERFSAQQFPDLHSELNLSSLELGDSALYFCASSGTGSYTFGSGTRLTVV.

Ten or more counts support this clonotype. CDR3 coding DNA: TGTGCCAGCAGCGCCCCGGGGGCGAACACTGAAGCTTTCTTT. Translation gives CASSAPGANTEAFF. The V gene is TRBV9, the J gene TRBJ1-1; D is possibly TRBD1 (6 bases). Germline V lookup: CDR1 SGDLS, CDR2 YYNGEE. The CDR3 is made up of 14 amino acids. V lost 3 bases to trimming and J lost 1 base, with 10 bases between them.

This clonotype was picked up many times. One base away lies a much larger clone, so this may be a sequencing read error. This chain connects TRBV9 to TRBJ1-1, with D unclear. Germline lookup yields CDR1 SGDLS and CDR2 YYNGEE. Trimming stripped 0 bases from V and 4 bases from J, with 4 bases between. This CDR3 region has 12 residues. CDR3 region: CASSVGATEAFF. In DNA form, the CDR3 reads TGTGCCAGCAGCGTAGGGGCCACTGAAGCTTTCTTT.

In this sample, this clonotype turned up many times. The chain uses TRBV25-1 and TRBJ1-5; no firm D call. V was cut by 10 bases and J by 0 bases, with 4 bases left in between. There are 11 residues in the CDR3. The germline V gene encodes CDR1 MGHDK and CDR2 SYGVNS. DNA of the CDR3: TGTGCCAAATATAGCAATCAGCCCCAGCATTTT. Amino acid sequence: CAKYSNQPQHF.

This clonotype was seen ten or more times. V is TRBV9 and J is TRBJ1-4; D gene unclear. V was shortened by 4 bases and J by 7 bases, with 17 bases between the two germline ends. CDR3 size: 15 residues. Germline CDR1 and CDR2: SGDLS and YYNGEE. The CDR3 sequence is CASSPTPTGGEKLFF. DNA for the CDR3: TGTGCCAGCAGCCCGACTCCTACGGGAGGTGAAAAACTGTTTTTT.

The count of this clonotype is one. V is TRBV9 and J is TRBJ2-7; D is perhaps TRBD2 (5 bases). The V end was cut by 0 bases, the J end by 4 bases, with 11 bases between. Germline loops: CDR1 SGDLS, CDR2 YYNGEE. The CDR3 runs to 14 residues. CDR3 bases: TGTGCCAGCAGCGTAGACGGAGGTCAATACGAGCAGTACTTC. Protein product: CASSVDGGQYEQYF. The whole variable domain, filled in from reference TRBV9 and TRBJ2-7, reads DSGVTQTPKHLITATGQRVTLRCSPRSGDLSVYWYQQSLDQGLQFLIQYYNGEERAKGNILERFSAQQFPDLHSELNLSSLELGDSALYFCASSVDGGQYEQYFGPGTRLTVT.